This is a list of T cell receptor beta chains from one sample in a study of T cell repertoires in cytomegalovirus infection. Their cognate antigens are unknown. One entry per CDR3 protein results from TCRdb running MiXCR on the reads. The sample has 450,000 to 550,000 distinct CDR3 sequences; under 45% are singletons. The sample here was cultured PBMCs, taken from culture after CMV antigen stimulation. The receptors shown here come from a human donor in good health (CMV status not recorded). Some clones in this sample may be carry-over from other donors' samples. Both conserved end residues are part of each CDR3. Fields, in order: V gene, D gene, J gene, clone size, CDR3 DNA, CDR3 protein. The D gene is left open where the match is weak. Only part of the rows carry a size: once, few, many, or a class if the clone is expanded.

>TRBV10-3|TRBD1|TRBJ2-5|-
TGTGCCATCAGTGAAGCGGACAGGGGGCCGGAGACCCAGTACTTC
CAISEADRGPETQYF
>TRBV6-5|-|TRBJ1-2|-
TGTGCCAGCAGCTTCCGTCAGTTAAGGCGCGGCTACACCTTC
CASSFRQLRRGYTF
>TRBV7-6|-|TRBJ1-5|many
TGTGCCAGCAGCTCCCAGGGAACGTCCCAGCATTTT
CASSSQGTSQHF
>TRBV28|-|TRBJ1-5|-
TGTGCCAGCCGCCTCCCGGGCAGGACTGTAATTGGTCAGCCCCAGCATTTT
CASRLPGRTVIGQPQHF
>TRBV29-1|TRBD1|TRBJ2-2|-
TGCAGCGCCCGACAGGGCTCTAGCGGGGAGCTGTTTTTT
CSARQGSSGELFF
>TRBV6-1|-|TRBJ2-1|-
TGTGCCAGCAGTGAAGTGGCCGATTATGAGCAGTTCTTC
CASSEVADYEQFF
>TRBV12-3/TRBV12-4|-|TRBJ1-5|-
TGTGCCAGCAGTTTTAGGCAGGGCAATCAGCCCCAGCATTTT
CASSFRQGNQPQHF
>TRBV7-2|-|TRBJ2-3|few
TGTGCCAGCAGCTTAGGGGGGGCACGCACAGATACGCAGTATTTT
CASSLGGARTDTQYF
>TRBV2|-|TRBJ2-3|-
TGTGCCAGCAGTGGTCTAGCCCCACCCACAGATACGCAGTATTTT
CASSGLAPPTDTQYF
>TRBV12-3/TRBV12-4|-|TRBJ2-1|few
TGTGCCAGCAGATCTGAGGGACATGAGCAGTTCTTC
CASRSEGHEQFF
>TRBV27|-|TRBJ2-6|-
TGTGCCAGCAGTTTATCAATTGGGGACTCTGGGGCCAACGTCCTGACTTTC
CASSLSIGDSGANVLTF
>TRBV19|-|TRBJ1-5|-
TGTGCCAGCAGACAACGACAGTCTAGCAATCAGCCCCAGCATTTT
CASRQRQSSNQPQHF
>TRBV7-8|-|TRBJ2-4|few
TGTGCCAGCAGCTTACGGGGGCCAGGGGACATTCAGTACTTC
CASSLRGPGDIQYF
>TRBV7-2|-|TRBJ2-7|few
TGTGCCAGCAGCTTCGCCTCGGCTCCGGGCGAGCAGTACTTC
CASSFASAPGEQYF
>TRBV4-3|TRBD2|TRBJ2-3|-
TGCGCCAGCAGCCCTCTAGCGGACTTCACAGATACGCAGTATTTT
CASSPLADFTDTQYF